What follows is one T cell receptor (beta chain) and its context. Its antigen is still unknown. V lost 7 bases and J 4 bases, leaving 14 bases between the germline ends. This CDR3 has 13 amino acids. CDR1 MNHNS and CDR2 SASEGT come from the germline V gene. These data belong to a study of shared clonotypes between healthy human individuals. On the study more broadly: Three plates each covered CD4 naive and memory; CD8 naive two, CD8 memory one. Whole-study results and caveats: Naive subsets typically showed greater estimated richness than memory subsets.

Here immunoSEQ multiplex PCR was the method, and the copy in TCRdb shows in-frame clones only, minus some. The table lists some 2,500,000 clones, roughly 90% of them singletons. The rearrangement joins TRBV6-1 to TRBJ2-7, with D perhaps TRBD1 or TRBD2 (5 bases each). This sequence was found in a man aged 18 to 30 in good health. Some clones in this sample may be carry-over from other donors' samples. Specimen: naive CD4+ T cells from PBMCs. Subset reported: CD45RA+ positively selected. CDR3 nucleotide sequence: TGTGCCAGCAATCGGGGCGGGCCTTACGAGCAGTACTTC. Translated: CASNRGGPYEQYF.